This T cell receptor beta chain was identified in a study of shared T cell receptors in the human thymus. This clone was found a few times. This CDR3 is 17 amino acids long. This table comes from immunoSEQ multiplex PCR, and its TCRdb copy is limited to in-frame clones, with some not included. Among more than 550,000 clones listed, about 90% were seen once. These data were likewise used in another study, on human thymus T cells. That study adds: Donors were healthy Finnish infants having corrective surgery for congenital heart defects. Corrective heart surgery yielded the resections from which the thymus tissue came.

What was sequenced was thymocytes. The rearrangement joins TRBV21-1 to TRBJ1-4; no DNA check was done on the table's D call, TRBD1. TRBV21-1 is recorded as a pseudogene. This clonotype was sampled from a boy under three years old with a congenital heart defect. CDR3 amino acids: CASSNPKVGTGKEKLFF. CDR3 bases: TGTGCCAGCAGCAACCCTAAGGTAGGGACAGGGAAAGAAAAACTGTTTTTT.